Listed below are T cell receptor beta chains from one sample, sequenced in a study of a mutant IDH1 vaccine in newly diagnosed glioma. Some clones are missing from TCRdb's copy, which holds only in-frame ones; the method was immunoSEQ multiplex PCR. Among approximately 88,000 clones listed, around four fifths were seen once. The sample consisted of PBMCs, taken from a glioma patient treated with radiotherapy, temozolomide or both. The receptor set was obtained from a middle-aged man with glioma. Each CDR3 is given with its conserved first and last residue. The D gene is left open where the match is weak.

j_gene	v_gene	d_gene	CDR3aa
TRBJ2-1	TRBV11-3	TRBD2	CASSLGLAGEFDEQFF
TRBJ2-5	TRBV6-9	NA	CASSYVPWGRGRFETQYF
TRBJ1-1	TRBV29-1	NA	CSVEDQHYTEAFF
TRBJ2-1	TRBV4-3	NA	CASSQDSWGKQFF
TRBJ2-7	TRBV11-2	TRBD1	CASSLSRTGVHEQYF
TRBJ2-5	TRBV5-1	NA	CASSLVPRETQYF
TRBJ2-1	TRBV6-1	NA	CASRTDRWGYNEQFF
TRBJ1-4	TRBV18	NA	CASSPRRNEKLFF
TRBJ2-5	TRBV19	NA	CASSKAAQETQYF
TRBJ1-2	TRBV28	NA	CASSWEGGYTF
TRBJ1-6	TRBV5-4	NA	CASSLDPGSNSPLHF
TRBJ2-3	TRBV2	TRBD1	CASTSGQGLHTQYF
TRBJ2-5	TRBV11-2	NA	CASSSIPGRETQYF
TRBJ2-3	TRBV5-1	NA	CASSLVDAAQYF
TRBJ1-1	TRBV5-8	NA	CASSLVTQGAEAFF
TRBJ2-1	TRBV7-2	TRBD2	CASSWGLERGPYNEQFF
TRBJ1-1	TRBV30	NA	CAWRAEVWGNTEAFF
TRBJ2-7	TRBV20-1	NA	CSAGRGYEQYF
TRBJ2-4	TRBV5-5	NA	CASSSGPENIQYF
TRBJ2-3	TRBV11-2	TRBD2	CASSLDGAGDQDTQYF
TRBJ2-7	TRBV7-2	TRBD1	CASSLEGTGSYEQYF
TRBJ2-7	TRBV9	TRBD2	CASSVSPSGSQDEQYF
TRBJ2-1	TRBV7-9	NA	CASSLESALAGYNEQFF
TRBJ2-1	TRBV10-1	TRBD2	CASSEALHGEGIDEQFF
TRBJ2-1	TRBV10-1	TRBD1	CASSERGTGGLYNEQFF
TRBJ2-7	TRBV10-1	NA	CASSAGPLYEQYF
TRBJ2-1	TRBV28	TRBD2	CASSQAGVASNEQFF
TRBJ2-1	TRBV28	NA	CASSRLVPYNEQFF
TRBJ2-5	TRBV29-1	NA	CSVESWGEQYF
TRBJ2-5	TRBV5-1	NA	CASSFGAQETQYF
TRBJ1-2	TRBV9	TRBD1	CASSLGTGANYGYTF
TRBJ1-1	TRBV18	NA	CASSPLPANTEAFF
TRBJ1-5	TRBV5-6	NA	CASSRKGFWGNQPQHF
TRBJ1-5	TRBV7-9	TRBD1	CASSNGQGVGQPQHF
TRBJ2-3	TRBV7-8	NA	CASSRTDTQYF
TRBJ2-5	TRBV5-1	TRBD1	CASSIGQGVETQYF
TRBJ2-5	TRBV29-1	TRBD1	CSVTGAGSETQYF
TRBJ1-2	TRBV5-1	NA	CASSLQNYGYTF
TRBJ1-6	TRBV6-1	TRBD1	CASTRTGVNNSPLHF
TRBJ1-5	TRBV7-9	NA	CASSFDQQNQPQHF
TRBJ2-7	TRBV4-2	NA	CASSQQVGLSYEQYF
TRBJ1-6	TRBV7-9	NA	CASTLDSSPGTPLHF
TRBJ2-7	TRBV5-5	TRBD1	CASSSSDRAEQYF
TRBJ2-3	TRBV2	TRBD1	CASSRQGGTDTQYF
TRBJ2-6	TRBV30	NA	CARQYRARTGANVLTF
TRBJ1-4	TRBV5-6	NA	CASSWDGATNEKLFF
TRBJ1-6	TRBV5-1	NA	CASRPEGQNNSPLHF
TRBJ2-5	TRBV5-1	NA	CASSLVAAEVETQYF